This T cell receptor beta chain was sequenced for a study of T-cell memory formation after mild COVID-19. Turning to the study itself: Largely, TCR clusters stayed within a single donor.

This clonotype was counted only a few times. The antigen is unknown. TCRdb re-called the 5' RACE reads with MiXCR, one entry per CDR3 protein. Of over 350,000 distinct CDR3 sequences in the sample, roughly 24% were seen once. Study-wide results and caveats: There were some responding clones in pre-infection memory, which suggested that cross-reactive memory had joined.

The CDR3 has 15 residues. The V gene's germline CDR1 is ENHRY and CDR2 SYGVKD. With V trimmed by 4 bases and J by 2 bases, 5 bases remained unmatched. This TCR was recovered from an adult woman who had mild COVID-19 (a few samples of this study predate the infection). Cell type and time point are not known. The chain couples TRBV10-3 to TRBJ2-5; 9 bases fit TRBD2. Sequences were obtained from PBMCs or a T cell subset sorted from them (not recorded which). In DNA, the CDR3 is TGTGCCATCAGTGGGTCGGGACTAGCACAAGAGACCCAGTACTTC. The encoded protein is CAISGSGLAQETQYF.